This T cell receptor (beta chain) was recorded in a study of blood T cell repertoires in COVID-19. The protocol was immunoSEQ multiplex PCR, while the TCRdb copy is restricted to in-frame clones and leaves out a portion. The sample has around 120,000 clones, approximately 85% seen once; the top ten hold 11%. The V gene end was trimmed by 2 bases and the J gene end by 1 base; junction bases not matched to a gene: 10. This CDR3 spans 17 amino acids. In germline, CDR1 is SGHVS, CDR2 FQNEAQ. The sequenced sample was peripheral blood. The chain uses TRBV7-8 and TRBJ2-5; 7 bases match TRBD2. This receptor was identified in a man aged 80 or over with acute or convalescent COVID-19. The CDR3 sequence is CASSLLTLADLQETQYF. The CDR3 nucleotides read TGTGCCAGCAGCTTATTGACCCTAGCGGACCTCCAAGAGACCCAGTACTTC.